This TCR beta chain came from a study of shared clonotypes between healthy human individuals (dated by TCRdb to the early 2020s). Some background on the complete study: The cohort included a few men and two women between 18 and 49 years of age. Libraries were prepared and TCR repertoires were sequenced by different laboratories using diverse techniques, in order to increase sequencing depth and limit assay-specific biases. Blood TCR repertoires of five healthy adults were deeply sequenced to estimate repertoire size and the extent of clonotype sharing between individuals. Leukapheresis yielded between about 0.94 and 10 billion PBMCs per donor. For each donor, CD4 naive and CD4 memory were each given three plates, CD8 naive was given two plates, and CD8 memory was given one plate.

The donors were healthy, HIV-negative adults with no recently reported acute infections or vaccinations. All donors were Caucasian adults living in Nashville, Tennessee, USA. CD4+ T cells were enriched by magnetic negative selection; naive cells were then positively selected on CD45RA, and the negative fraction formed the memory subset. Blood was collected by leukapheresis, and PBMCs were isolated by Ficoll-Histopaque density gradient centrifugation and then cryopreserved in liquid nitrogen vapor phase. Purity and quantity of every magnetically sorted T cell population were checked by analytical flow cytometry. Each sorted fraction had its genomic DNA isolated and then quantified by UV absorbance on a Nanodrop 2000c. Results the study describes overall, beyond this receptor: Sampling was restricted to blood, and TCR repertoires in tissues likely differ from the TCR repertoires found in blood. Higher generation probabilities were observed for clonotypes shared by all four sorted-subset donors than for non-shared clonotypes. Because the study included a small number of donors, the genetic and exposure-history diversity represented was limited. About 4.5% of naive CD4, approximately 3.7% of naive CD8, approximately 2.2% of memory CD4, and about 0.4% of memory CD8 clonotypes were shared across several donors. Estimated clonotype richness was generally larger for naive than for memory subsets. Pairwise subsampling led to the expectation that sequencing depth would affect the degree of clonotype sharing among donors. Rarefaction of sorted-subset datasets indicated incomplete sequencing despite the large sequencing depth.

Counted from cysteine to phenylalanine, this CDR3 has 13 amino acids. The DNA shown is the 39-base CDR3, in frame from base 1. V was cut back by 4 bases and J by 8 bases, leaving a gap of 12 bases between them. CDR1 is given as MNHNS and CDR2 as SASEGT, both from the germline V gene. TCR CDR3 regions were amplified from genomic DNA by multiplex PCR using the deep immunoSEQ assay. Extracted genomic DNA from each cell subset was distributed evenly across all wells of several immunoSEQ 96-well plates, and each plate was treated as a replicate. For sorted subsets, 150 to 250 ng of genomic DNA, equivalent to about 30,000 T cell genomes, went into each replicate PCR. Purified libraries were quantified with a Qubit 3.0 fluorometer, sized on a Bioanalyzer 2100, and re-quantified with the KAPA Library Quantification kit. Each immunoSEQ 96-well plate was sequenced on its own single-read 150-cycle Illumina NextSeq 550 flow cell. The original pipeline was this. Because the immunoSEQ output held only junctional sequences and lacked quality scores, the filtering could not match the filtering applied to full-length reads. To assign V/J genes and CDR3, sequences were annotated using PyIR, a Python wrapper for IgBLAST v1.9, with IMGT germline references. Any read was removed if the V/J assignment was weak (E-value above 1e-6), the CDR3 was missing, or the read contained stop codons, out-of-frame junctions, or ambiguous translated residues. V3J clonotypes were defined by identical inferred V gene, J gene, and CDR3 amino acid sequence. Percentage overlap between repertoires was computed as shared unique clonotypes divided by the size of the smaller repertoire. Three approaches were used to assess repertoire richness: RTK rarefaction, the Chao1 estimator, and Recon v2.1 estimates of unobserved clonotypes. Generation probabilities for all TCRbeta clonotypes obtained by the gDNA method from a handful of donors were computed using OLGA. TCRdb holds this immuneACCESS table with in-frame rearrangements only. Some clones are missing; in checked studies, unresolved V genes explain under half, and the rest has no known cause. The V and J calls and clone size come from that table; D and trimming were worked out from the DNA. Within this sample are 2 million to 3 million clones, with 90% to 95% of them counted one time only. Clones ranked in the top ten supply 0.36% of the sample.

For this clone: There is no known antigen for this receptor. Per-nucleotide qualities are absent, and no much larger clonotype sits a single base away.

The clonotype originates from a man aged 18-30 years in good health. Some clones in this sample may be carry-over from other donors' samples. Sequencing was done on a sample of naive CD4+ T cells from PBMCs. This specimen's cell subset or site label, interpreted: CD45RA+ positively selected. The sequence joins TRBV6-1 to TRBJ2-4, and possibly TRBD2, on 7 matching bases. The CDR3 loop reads CASSGTGRDIQYF. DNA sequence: TGTGCCAGCAGTGGTACAGGGAGGGACATTCAGTACTTC.